This TCR beta chain stems from a study of blood T cell repertoires in COVID-19. As concerns this clone: Because the CDR3's place on the DNA is in doubt, the DNA is left out and the CDR3 is given as listed by TCRdb.

Generated by immunoSEQ multiplex PCR, the TCRdb table keeps only in-frame clones and is missing some. The sample lists 150,000 to 200,000 clones, roughly 70% seen once, with around 3% in the top ten. CDR1 is KGHDR and CDR2 is SFDVKD in the germline V gene. The CDR3 is 13 amino acids long, termini counted. The sequenced sample consisted of peripheral blood. The chain couples TRBV24-1 to TRBJ2-2; the tabulated D call, TRBD2, remains unverified against the DNA. This receptor was taken from a woman older than 75 with acute or convalescent COVID-19. This CDR3 reads CATSERVGRGAVF.